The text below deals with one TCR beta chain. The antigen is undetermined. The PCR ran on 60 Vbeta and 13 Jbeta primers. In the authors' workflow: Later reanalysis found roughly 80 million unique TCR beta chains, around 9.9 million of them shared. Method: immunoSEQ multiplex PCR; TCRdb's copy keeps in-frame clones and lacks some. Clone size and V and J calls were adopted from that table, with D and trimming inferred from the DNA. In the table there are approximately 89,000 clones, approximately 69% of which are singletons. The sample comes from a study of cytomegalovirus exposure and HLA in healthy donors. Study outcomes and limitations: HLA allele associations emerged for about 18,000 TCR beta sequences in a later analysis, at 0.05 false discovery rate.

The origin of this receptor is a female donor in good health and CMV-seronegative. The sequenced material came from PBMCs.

The CDR3 spells CASSTSSGNPDTQYF. The DNA for the CDR3 is TGTGCCAGCAGCACATCCAGCGGGAACCCAGATACGCAGTATTTT. This chain joins TRBV11-2 and TRBJ2-3, with 7 nucleotides matching TRBD2. With 5 bases clipped from V and 4 bases from J, the junction kept 9 bases outside the gene matches. This CDR3 region has 15 residues. CDR1 is SGHAT, CDR2 FQNNGV, per germline.